This T cell receptor (beta chain) was sequenced during a study of post-analysis software for immune sequencing data. Study details: Recorded disease courses covered relapsing-remitting, secondary progressive and progressive-relapsing multiple sclerosis. Some patients had no subtype annotation.

Note on this clonotype: Its cognate antigen is unknown.

Each TCR beta cDNA library carried unique molecular identifiers. Once about 0.95 to 10 million T cells were used, hundreds of thousands of cDNA molecules resulted. TCRdb re-derived calls from the PCR reads in MiXCR, one entry per CDR3 protein. The sample holds 350,000 to 500,000 distinct CDR3 sequences, 30% to 40% seen once. Study observations and caveats: Significantly lower normalized Chao1 diversity was found in patients with multiple sclerosis relative to controls. Samples prepared in the same batch strongly co-clustered by F measure. TRBV segments more frequent in patients than in controls numbered roughly 5 and included TRBV5-6, TRBV5-1 and TRBV20-1.

The germline CDR1 and CDR2 sequences are DFQATT and SNEGSKA (reference sequence). The CDR3 sequence is 15 residues long. The V gene lost 5 bases and the J gene lost 2 bases, with 15 bases spanning the gap. Sequencing was carried out using blood. This chain connects TRBV20-1 to TRBJ2-2; D may be TRBD2 (6 bases). The receptor comes from a girl aged 2 to 10 with multiple sclerosis. The CDR3 is CSAFTGTLNTGELFF. The DNA for the CDR3 is TGCAGTGCTTTCACCGGGACTCTCAACACCGGGGAGCTGTTTTTT.